The rows below give T cell receptor beta chains drawn from one sample of a study of cytomegalovirus exposure and HLA in healthy donors. The data were produced by immunoSEQ multiplex PCR, yet TCRdb's version contains in-frame clones alone and is incomplete. This sample has tens of thousands of clones, with approximately 78% found just once. Material: PBMCs. These receptors came from a female donor in good health and CMV-seronegative. The CDR3 runs from the conserved cysteine through the conserved F or W. A D gene is named only where the DNA matches it firmly. The size of a clone is reported for some rows only, either as once, few or many, or as a class for expanded clones.

j_call	d_call	v_call	clone_size	cdr3_length	cdr3_nt	cdr3_aa
TRBJ2-1	NA	TRBV5-1	NA	15	TGCGCCAGCAGCTTACAGGGAGCCCTCTACAATGAGCAGTTCTTC	CASSLQGALYNEQFF
TRBJ1-1	NA	TRBV4-1	NA	14	TGCGCCAGCAATGGACCGACAGGGAACACTGAAGCTTTCTTT	CASNGPTGNTEAFF
TRBJ1-1	NA	TRBV4-1	NA	15	TGCGCCAGCAGCCAAGAAACCCGGGGATACACTGAAGCTTTCTTT	CASSQETRGYTEAFF
TRBJ1-2	NA	TRBV4-1	NA	19	TGCGCCAGCAGCCAAGCCCCCCACGTCCAAGACAGGCTCAGCGTTGGCTACACCTTC	CASSQAPHVQDRLSVGYTF
TRBJ2-5	TRBD1	TRBV12-5	NA	15	TGTGCTAGTGGTTTAGGACAGGGAATAGGAGAGACCCAGTACTTC	CASGLGQGIGETQYF
TRBJ1-2	TRBD1	TRBV7-9	NA	14	TGTGCCAGCAGCTTAGCGGGGACAGGGGTCGGCTACACCTTC	CASSLAGTGVGYTF
TRBJ1-5	TRBD1	TRBV2	NA	16	TGTGCCAGCAGTGATGGGGACAGGGTCAGAGGGCAGCCCCAGCATTTT	CASSDGDRVRGQPQHF
TRBJ2-2	TRBD1	TRBV7-8	NA	16	TGTGCCAGCAGCTTGAGGACAGGACAGAACACCGGGGAGCTGTTTTTT	CASSLRTGQNTGELFF
TRBJ1-1	NA	TRBV6-5	NA	11	TGTGCCAGCAGTTCGGAGAGCCAAGCTTTCTTT	CASSSESQAFF
TRBJ1-1	NA	TRBV7-3	NA	13	TGTGCCAGCAGTAGAGACTTGAACACTGAAGCTTTCTTT	CASSRDLNTEAFF
TRBJ2-7	NA	TRBV5-1	NA	16	TGCGCCAGCAGCTTGGGTTTAACTGAGGACTACTACGAGCAGTACTTC	CASSLGLTEDYYEQYF
TRBJ2-7	TRBD2	TRBV18	NA	16	TGTGCCAGCTCACAGACCTCTAGCGGGGAGTTGGGCGAGCAGTACTTC	CASSQTSSGELGEQYF
TRBJ2-7	NA	TRBV27	NA	15	TGTGCCAGCATATATACAGGTAAGGTATTCTACGAGCAGTACTTC	CASIYTGKVFYEQYF
TRBJ1-1	NA	TRBV6-5	few	13	TGTGCCAGCAGTTACGGCAGGAACACTGAAGCTTTCTTT	CASSYGRNTEAFF
TRBJ1-6	NA	TRBV12-2	NA	11	TGTGCAAGTCGCTTAGGCCCACGGGTAATGTTT	CASRLGPRVMF
TRBJ1-2	TRBD1	TRBV29-1	few	13	TGCAGCGGTCGGGACAGCACTAACTATGGCTACACCTTC	CSGRDSTNYGYTF
TRBJ2-3	TRBD2	TRBV9	few	16	TGTGCCAGCAGCTTCGGGACTAGCTACTCGACAGATACGCAGTATTTT	CASSFGTSYSTDTQYF
TRBJ2-3	NA	TRBV5-1	NA	15	TGCGCCAGCCTCACGCGGGGCGAACCCACAGATACGCAGTATTTT	CASLTRGEPTDTQYF
TRBJ1-1	NA	TRBV7-3	NA	13	TGTGCCAGCAGCCGCCTGAGCGGCACTGAAGCTTTCTTT	CASSRLSGTEAFF
TRBJ1-1	NA	TRBV4-3	NA	13	TGCGCCAGCAGCCAAGATCGCCGGACTGAAGCTTTCTTT	CASSQDRRTEAFF
TRBJ1-6	NA	TRBV2	NA	18	TGTGCCAGCAGTTTGAAAAGACACCCTCCCTCCTATAATTCACCCCTCCACTTT	CASSLKRHPPSYNSPLHF
TRBJ1-1	NA	TRBV6-5	NA	13	TGTGCCAGCAGTTACCGACACAGGGTGCAAGCTTTCTTT	CASSYRHRVQAFF
TRBJ2-1	NA	TRBV6-5	NA	13	TGTGCCAGCAGTCCCTACCTAGCAAATGAGCAGTTCTTC	CASSPYLANEQFF
TRBJ1-2	TRBD1	TRBV7-9	NA	16	TGTTCCAGCAGCCGGGACAGGGCGGGCGTAAACTATGGCTACACCTTC	CSSSRDRAGVNYGYTF
TRBJ1-4	NA	TRBV29-1	NA	13	TGCAGCGTTGAGGAAGGGGTAAAGGAAAAACTGTTTTTT	CSVEEGVKEKLFF
TRBJ1-5	TRBD1	TRBV29-1	NA	13	TGCAGCGTTGGCCCTGACAGGGGGCAGCCCCAGCATTTT	CSVGPDRGQPQHF
TRBJ1-2	NA	TRBV19	NA	12	TGTGCCAGTAGTATAGCGGGGGGAGGCTACACCTTC	CASSIAGGGYTF
TRBJ2-3	NA	TRBV30	NA	15	TGTGCCTGGAGTTTTGGACAGACGAGCACAGATACGCAGTATTTT	CAWSFGQTSTDTQYF
TRBJ1-1	NA	TRBV19	NA	14	TGTGCCAGTAGTATGAAAGGGGCCGCCACTGAAGCTTTCTTT	CASSMKGAATEAFF
TRBJ1-2	TRBD1	TRBV19	NA	14	TGTGCCAGTAGTATTGACAGGGGTACCTATGGCTACACCTTC	CASSIDRGTYGYTF
TRBJ1-5	NA	TRBV28	once	15	TGTGCCAGCAGTTTCGAACGGGTGGGCAATCAGCCCCAGCATTTT	CASSFERVGNQPQHF
TRBJ1-2	TRBD1	TRBV28	NA	13	TGTGCCAGCAGTTTATCAGGGGGTAAAGGCTACACCTTC	CASSLSGGKGYTF
TRBJ1-2	NA	TRBV14	once	18	TGTGCCAGCAGCCAAGAAGGAGGCATCGGGGGTAGAAGGTATGGCTACACCTTC	CASSQEGGIGGRRYGYTF
TRBJ1-1	TRBD1	TRBV10-3	NA	14	TGTGCCATCAGTGTAAGGGGGCCGGACACTGAAGCTTTCTTT	CAISVRGPDTEAFF
TRBJ1-1	TRBD1	TRBV5-4	NA	12	TGTGCCAGCAGCTCTGGACAGGGGCCGGCTTTCTTT	CASSSGQGPAFF
TRBJ1-5	NA	TRBV19	NA	14	TGTGCCAGTAGTATTAGACAGATCAATCAGCCCCAGCATTTT	CASSIRQINQPQHF
TRBJ1-1	NA	TRBV11-1	NA	17	TGTGCCAGCAGCTTAGAAGGAGTCAGATACATGAACACTGAAGCTTTCTTT	CASSLEGVRYMNTEAFF
TRBJ1-2	NA	TRBV6-5	NA	15	TGTGCCAGCAGTTACTTGCTAGCCGCTAACTATGGCTACACCTTC	CASSYLLAANYGYTF
TRBJ2-2	NA	TRBV5-1	NA	16	TGCGCCAGCAGCTTGCAGGGAAAGACTGACACCGGGGAGCTGTTTTTT	CASSLQGKTDTGELFF
TRBJ2-4	NA	TRBV21-1	NA	14	TGTGCCAGCACCGTAGGGGTAGCCAAAAACATTCAGTACTTC	CASTVGVAKNIQYF
TRBJ2-5	NA	TRBV11-3	NA	15	TGTGCCAGCAGCGAGGGGACAAAACCACAAGAGACCCAGTACTTC	CASSEGTKPQETQYF
TRBJ2-2	TRBD2	TRBV4-1	NA	14	TGCGCCACCAACCGGGACTACAACACCGGGGAGCTGTTTTTT	CATNRDYNTGELFF
TRBJ2-3	NA	TRBV7-2	once	13	TGTGCCAGCAGCTTAAAGGGGTCAGATACGCAGTATTTT	CASSLKGSDTQYF
TRBJ1-3	TRBD1	TRBV4-2	NA	20	TGTGCCAGCAGCCAAGAGGTTTGGACAGGGGGCCAGAGCTCTGGAAACACCATATATTTT	CASSQEVWTGGQSSGNTIYF
TRBJ2-5	TRBD1	TRBV4-2	few	15	TGTGCCAGCAGCTCCGGGACAGGATCCCAAGAGACCCAGTACTTC	CASSSGTGSQETQYF
TRBJ2-3	NA	TRBV7-3	NA	14	TGTGCCAGCAGCCCATCACCTACCACAGATACGCAGTATTTT	CASSPSPTTDTQYF
TRBJ1-6	NA	TRBV11-3	NA	11	TGTGCCAGCAGTCCCCGGTCACCCCTCCACTTT	CASSPRSPLHF
TRBJ1-6	TRBD1	TRBV7-8	NA	14	TGTGCCAGCAGCATCGGACAGGGTAATTCACCCCTCCACTTT	CASSIGQGNSPLHF
TRBJ1-6	NA	TRBV2	NA	14	TGTGCCAGCACCGTAGCTTTTTTTAGTTCACCCCTCCACTTT	CASTVAFFSSPLHF
TRBJ1-4	NA	TRBV7-2	NA	14	TGTGCCAGCAGCACTCGACAGGCTAATGAAAAACTGTTTTTT	CASSTRQANEKLFF
TRBJ2-2	NA	TRBV6-1	NA	10	TGTGCCGCCGCTAGCGGGGAGCTGTTTTTT	CAAASGELFF
TRBJ2-4	TRBD1	TRBV29-1	NA	15	TGCAGCGTTTCCGGGACAGGGTTAGCCAAAAACATTCAGTACTTC	CSVSGTGLAKNIQYF
TRBJ1-4	NA	TRBV9	NA	17	TGTGCCAGCAGCGTAGGGGGACTTCAGGCAACTAATGAAAAACTGTTTTTT	CASSVGGLQATNEKLFF
TRBJ2-7	NA	TRBV23-1	NA	16	TGCGCCAGCAGGAGCAGGGACAAAAAGTTCTCCTACGAGCAGTACTTC	CASRSRDKKFSYEQYF
TRBJ1-6	NA	TRBV11-3	once	14	TGTGCCAGCAGCTTAGGCAATGGAGATTCACCCCTCCACTTT	CASSLGNGDSPLHF
TRBJ1-2	NA	TRBV14	NA	15	TGTGCCAGCAGCCAAGTCCTGGGGGGGAACTATGGCTACACCTTC	CASSQVLGGNYGYTF
TRBJ2-7	TRBD1	TRBV9	NA	14	TGTGCCAGCAGCGTAGGGGACAGCCTCTACGAGCAGTACTTC	CASSVGDSLYEQYF
TRBJ1-1	TRBD1	TRBV6-5	NA	15	TGTGCCAGCAGTCGAATCGGACAGGGACGAACTGAAGCTTTCTTT	CASSRIGQGRTEAFF
TRBJ2-1	TRBD2	TRBV5-6	NA	16	TGTGCCAGCAGCTTGGGGAGACTAGCGGGAGGCAATGAGCAGTTCTTC	CASSLGRLAGGNEQFF